These T cell receptor beta chains were read from a single sample in a study of PD-1 blockade in classical Hodgkin lymphoma. The data were produced by immunoSEQ multiplex PCR, yet TCRdb's version contains in-frame clones alone and is incomplete. The sample yields some 96,000 clones, approximately 80% seen once. The sample consisted of peripheral blood mononuclear cells (PBMCs), taken at baseline. These receptor sequences come from a human donor with classical Hodgkin lymphoma. The conserved cysteine and the conserved F or W are not part of the CDR3 here. The D gene is left open where the match is weak. The listing skips clone size in some rows; elsewhere it reads once, few, many or a size class.

>.|.|TRBJ2-6|TRBV7-9
ASSLRGVFSGANVLT
>.|.|TRBJ2-7|TRBV11-2
ASSLYSDYEQY
>few|.|TRBJ2-1|TRBV5-1
ASSSKRSSIAEQF
>.|TRBD2|TRBJ2-1|TRBV6-5
ASSSLGGEQF
>.|TRBD2|TRBJ2-2|TRBV11-2
ASSFSSGRGNTGELF
>.|TRBD1|TRBJ1-2|TRBV7-2
ASSFTGGGDGYT
>.|.|TRBJ1-3|TRBV5-8
ASSFPGGSPGNTIY
>.|.|TRBJ1-4|TRBV5-1
ASSLMGSNEKLF
>once|TRBD1|TRBJ1-2|TRBV19
ASSLLGGTGKNYGYT
>.|.|TRBJ2-1|TRBV6-5
ASTPFGYNEQF
>.|.|TRBJ2-3|TRBV6-5
ASSRRDTQY